The present TCR beta chain was sequenced within a study of regulatory T cells in long-lasting Graves disease. Noted time point: newly diagnosed GD, antithyroid drugs for less than 3 months. From PBMCs, RNA was extracted and then used to make the TCR library. Looked up from germline, CDR1 is MNHEY and CDR2 is SVGAGI. The CDR3 runs to 17 residues. The trim removed 0 bases at V and 3 bases at J, leaving 7 bases unmatched. Study findings and constraints: Persistent disease exhibited a predilection for TRBV28, TRBJ1-2 and TRBJ2-5.

This clonotype occurred many times. As yet, its antigen is unknown. Construction of the TCR beta libraries employed iRepertoire HTBI primers in conjunction with Arm-PCR of CDR3 regions. TCRdb ran MiXCR on the multiplex PCR reads and lists one entry per CDR3 protein. The sample holds approximately 400,000 distinct CDR3 sequences; 15% are singletons and the top ten take under 9%. The sample was also reused in another study, on T cells in Graves' hyperthyroidism and ophthalmopathy. That paper states: Uncontrolled infection, other autoimmune disease, pregnancy or lactation excluded patients. In making diagnoses, clinical symptoms, serum thyroxine and TRAb, thyroid ultrasound and orbital computed tomography were all used. Researchers found most expanded thyroid clonotypes above 0.001 in blood as well.

The material was peripheral blood mononuclear cells (PBMCs), obtained at new diagnosis, from a patient treated with antithyroid drugs. The chain recombines TRBV6-5 with TRBJ2-2, with 7 bases lining up with TRBD2. The receptor was derived from a woman aged 40 to 50 with Graves disease. DNA for the CDR3: TGTGCCAGCAGTTACTCAGGGCGGGAGAGGGACACCGGGGAGCTGTTTTTT. Translated: CASSYSGRERDTGELFF.